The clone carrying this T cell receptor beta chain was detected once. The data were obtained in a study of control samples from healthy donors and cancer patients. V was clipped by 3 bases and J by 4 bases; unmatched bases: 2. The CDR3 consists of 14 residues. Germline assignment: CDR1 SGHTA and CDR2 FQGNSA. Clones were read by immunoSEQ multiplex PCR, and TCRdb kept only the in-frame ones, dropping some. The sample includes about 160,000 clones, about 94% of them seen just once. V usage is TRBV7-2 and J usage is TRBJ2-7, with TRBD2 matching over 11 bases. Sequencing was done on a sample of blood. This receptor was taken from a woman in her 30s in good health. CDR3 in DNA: TGTGCCAGCAGCTTTAGCGGGAGGGCTTACGAGCAGTACTTC. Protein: CASSFSGRAYEQYF.